One and the same sample provided the 13 T cell receptor beta chains below, sequenced in a study of shared clonotypes between healthy human individuals. The table came from immunoSEQ multiplex PCR; TCRdb's copy has only in-frame clones and leaves some out. Of a few million clones in the sample, nearly 97% were seen once. The source material was naive CD4+ T cells sorted from blood. The subset: CD45RA+ positively selected. The receptors derive from a man in his late teens or twenties in good health.

The chain combines TRBV10-3 with TRBJ1-2; D remains unclear. Germline CDR1 and CDR2: ENHRY and SYGVKD. This CDR3 spans 12 amino acids. V dropped 5 bases and J dropped 6 bases, with 10 bases sitting between them. CDR3 amino acids: CAISPDGHGYTF. In DNA form, the CDR3 reads TGTGCCATCAGTCCGGACGGCCATGGCTACACCTTC.

On this clone: Additional DNA sequences in this sample encode the identical CDR3. The J gene is TRBJ2-1, the V gene TRBV18; either TRBD1 or TRBD2 may supply D (5 bases each). V gave up 0 bases and J gave up 6 bases, with 6 bases separating them. This CDR3 has 13 residues. Germline assignment: CDR1 KGHSH and CDR2 LQKENI. The CDR3 DNA is TGTGCCAGCTCACCACCGGGGGTCAATGAGCAGTTCTTC. This codes for CASSPPGVNEQFF.

The gene calls are TRBV7-2 and TRBJ2-7; TRBD2 aligns across 13 bases. The V and J ends lost 1 base and 2 bases, in that order; junction bases with no gene match: 2. The germline CDR1 and CDR2 sequences are SGHTA and FQGNSA. This CDR3 contains 16 residues. CDR3 in amino acids: CASSLGTSGRPYEQYF. The DNA of the CDR3 is TGTGCCAGCAGCTTAGGGACTAGCGGGAGACCCTACGAGCAGTACTTC.

The rearrangement joins TRBV6-6 to TRBJ2-3; D is undetermined. CDR3 length: 13 amino acids. Trimming stripped 5 bases from V and 2 bases from J, with 8 bases between. Germline V gene lookup returns CDR1 MNHNY and CDR2 SVGAGI (reference sequence). The DNA of the CDR3 is TGTGCCAGCAGTCCTGGGCCCACAGATACGCAGTATTTT. Amino acid sequence: CASSPGPTDTQYF.

The chain recombines TRBV9 with TRBJ2-7; D remains unclear. The V gene's germline CDR1 is SGDLS and CDR2 YYNGEE. Trimming left V 0 bases short and J 2 bases short, with 9 bases between. The CDR3 loop spans 14 amino acids. Here the CDR3 DNA reads TGTGCCAGCAGCGTAGAGGGATGGCCCTACGAGCAGTACTTC. Its protein product is CASSVEGWPYEQYF.

The chain employs TRBV20-1 and TRBJ2-3; the D is unclear. Germline CDR1 reads DFQATT; CDR2 reads SNEGSKA (reference sequence). This CDR3 has 11 amino acids. Trimming removed 6 bases from V and 8 bases from J, with 12 bases in between. The chain's CDR3 is CSAPSTSTQYF. The CDR3 nucleotides are TGCAGTGCGCCATCTACCTCTACGCAGTATTTT.

This clone was detected only once. The chain has TRBV7-3 and TRBJ2-2, with no clear D. The CDR3 totals 15 residues. From germline, CDR1 is SGHTA and CDR2 FQGTGA. V gave up 6 bases and J gave up 7 bases, with 18 bases separating them. The CDR3 nucleotides read TGTGCCAGCAGTCGCGATGGATCGGGCGGCGGGGAGCTGTTTTTT. This gives the protein CASSRDGSGGGELFF.

The chain joins TRBV20-1 to TRBJ1-1; D not resolved. The CDR3 length is 11 residues. Germline CDR1 is DFQATT and CDR2 is SNEGSKA (reference sequence). Trimming left V 5 bases short and J 9 bases short, with 13 bases between. The CDR3, as DNA: TGCAGTGCTCCGAAGACCTCACAAGCTTTCTTT. Translated: CSAPKTSQAFF.

The V and J genes are TRBV18 and TRBJ1-2; weak D call: TRBD1 (5 bases). Trimming removed 3 bases at V and 6 bases at J, with 14 bases between. The CDR3 runs 14 residues. Germline assignment: CDR1 KGHSH and CDR2 LQKENI. CDR3 DNA sequence: TGTGCCAGCTCACCCCCGGGACCGAGTAATGGCTACACCTTC. The encoded protein is CASSPPGPSNGYTF.

The V gene is TRBV5-1, the J gene TRBJ2-2; 8 bases match TRBD1. From germline, CDR1 is SGHRS and CDR2 YFSETQ. The CDR3 sequence is 16 residues long. Germline trimming cut 4 bases from V and 5 bases from J; bases unmatched to any gene: 10. The CDR3 reads CASSPIPGQGTGELFF. The CDR3 DNA sequence: TGCGCCAGCAGCCCCATACCAGGACAGGGAACCGGGGAGCTGTTTTTT. The full variable domain, its missing parts supplied by reference TRBV5-1 and TRBJ2-2, is KAGVTQTPRYLIKTRGQQVTLSCSPISGHRSVSWYQQTPGQGLQFLFEYFSETQRNKGNFPGRFSGRQFSNSRSEMNVSTLELGDSALYLCASSPIPGQGTGELFFGEGSRLTVL.

CDR3 loop: CASWYRAGNSPLHF. The CDR3 DNA sequence: TGTGCCAGCTGGTACAGGGCCGGGAATTCACCCCTCCACTTT. This chain connects TRBV6-1 to TRBJ1-6; D is perhaps TRBD1 (6 bases). From germline, CDR1 is MNHNS and CDR2 SASEGT. The CDR3 runs 14 residues. The V end lost 8 bases, the J end lost 7 bases, and 15 bases lay between the germline ends.

The gene calls are TRBV7-8 and TRBJ2-3, with D possibly TRBD2 on 6 matching bases. Trimming stripped 5 bases from V and 1 base from J, with 31 bases between. The CDR3 is 21 amino acids. CDR1 is SGHVS and CDR2 is FQNEAQ in the germline V gene. CDR3 DNA sequence: TGTGCCAGCAGCACCATATCCGGGGACTCCTTTTTACGGTCTGGCACAGATACGCAGTATTTT. It yields the protein CASSTISGDSFLRSGTDTQYF.

The V gene is TRBV10-1, the J gene TRBJ2-4, with 13 bases lining up with TRBD2. V was pared by 6 bases and J by 14 bases, with 28 bases of the junction left unmatched. The CDR3 extends over 20 amino acids. Germline assignment: CDR1 WNHNN and CDR2 SYGVQD (reference sequence). Written as DNA, the CDR3 is TGCGCCAGCAGAGGGACTAGCGGGACCCGGGACCCCTTAATATCCCTCAAGAAGTACTTC. Its protein product is CASRGTSGTRDPLISLKKYF.